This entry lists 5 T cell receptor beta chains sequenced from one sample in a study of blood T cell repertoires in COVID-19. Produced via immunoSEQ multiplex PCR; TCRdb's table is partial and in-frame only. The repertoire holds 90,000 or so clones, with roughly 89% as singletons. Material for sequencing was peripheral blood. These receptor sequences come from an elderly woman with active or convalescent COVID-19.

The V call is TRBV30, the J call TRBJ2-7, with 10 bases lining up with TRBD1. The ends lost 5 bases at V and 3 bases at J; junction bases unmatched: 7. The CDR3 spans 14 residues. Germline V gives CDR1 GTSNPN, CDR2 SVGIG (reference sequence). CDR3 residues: CAWGQGDRVYEQYF. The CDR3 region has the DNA TGTGCCTGGGGACAGGGGGATAGGGTCTACGAGCAGTACTTC. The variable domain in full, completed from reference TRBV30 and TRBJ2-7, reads SQTIHQWPATLVQPVGSPLSLECTVEGTSNPNLYWYRQAAGRGLQLLFYSVGIGQISSEVPQNLSASRPQDRQFILSSKKLLLSDSGFYLCAWGQGDRVYEQYFGPGTRLTVT.

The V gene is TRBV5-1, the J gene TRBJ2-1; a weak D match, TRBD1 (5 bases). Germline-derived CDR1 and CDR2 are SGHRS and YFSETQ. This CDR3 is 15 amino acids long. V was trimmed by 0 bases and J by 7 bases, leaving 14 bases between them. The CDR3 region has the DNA TGCGCCAGCAGCTTGGTTGGGGCACTTGGGAATGAGCAGTTCTTC. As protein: CASSLVGALGNEQFF.

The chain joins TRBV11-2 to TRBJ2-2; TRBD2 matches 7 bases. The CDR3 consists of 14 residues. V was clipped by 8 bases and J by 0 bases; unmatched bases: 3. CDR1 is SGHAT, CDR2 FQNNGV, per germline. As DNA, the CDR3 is TGTGCCAGCTGGCGGGGGTCGAACACCGGGGAGCTGTTTTTT. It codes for CASWRGSNTGELFF.

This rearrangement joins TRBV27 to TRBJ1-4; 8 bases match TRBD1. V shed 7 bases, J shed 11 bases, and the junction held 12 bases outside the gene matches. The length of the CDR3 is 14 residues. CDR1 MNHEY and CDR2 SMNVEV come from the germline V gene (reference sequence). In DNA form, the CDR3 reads TGTGCCAGCAAACCACAGGGGGGTCTCTGGAAACTGTTTTTT. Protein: CASKPQGGLWKLFF.

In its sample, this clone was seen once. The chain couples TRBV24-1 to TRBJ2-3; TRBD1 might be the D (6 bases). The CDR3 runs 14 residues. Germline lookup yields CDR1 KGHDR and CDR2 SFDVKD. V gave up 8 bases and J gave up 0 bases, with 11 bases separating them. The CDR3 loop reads CATNDRSSTDTQYF. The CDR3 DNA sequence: TGTGCCACCAATGACAGGTCTAGCACAGATACGCAGTATTTT.